These 2 T cell receptor beta chains originate from one sample sequenced in a study of immune evolution from preneoplasia to lung adenocarcinoma. The assay was immunoSEQ multiplex PCR, and TCRdb's table has in-frame clones only and misses some. The data hold under 4,000 clones, with 55% to 85% observed a single time. Input material: FFPE minimally invasive lung adenocarcinoma tissue. These receptors came from a person in their sixties or seventies with lung adenocarcinoma.

As for this clone: Other DNA sequences in this sample translate to the same CDR3. The rearrangement uses TRBV18 and TRBJ1-1; D unresolved. Germline V gives CDR1 KGHSH, CDR2 LQKENI. The ends were cut back, 6 bases at V and 2 bases at J, with 19 bases in the middle. The CDR3 spans 16 residues. CDR3 nucleotide sequence: TGTGCCAGCTCGCCATCCGGCGTGACTACAAACACTGAAGCTTTCTTT. Amino acid sequence: CASSPSGVTTNTEAFF.

The chain couples TRBV9 to TRBJ2-3; 7 positions agree with TRBD2. The CDR3 loop spans 17 amino acids. In germline, CDR1 is SGDLS, CDR2 YYNGEE. V lost 1 base and J lost 2; bases outside the gene matches: 10. The DNA of the CDR3 is TGTGCCAGCAGCGTATCCATTGGACTAGACATCACAGATACGCAGTATTTT. Protein product: CASSVSIGLDITDTQYF. Drawing the rest from reference TRBV9 and TRBJ2-3, the complete variable domain is DSGVTQTPKHLITATGQRVTLRCSPRSGDLSVYWYQQSLDQGLQFLIQYYNGEERAKGNILERFSAQQFPDLHSELNLSSLELGDSALYFCASSVSIGLDITDTQYFGPGTRLTVL.